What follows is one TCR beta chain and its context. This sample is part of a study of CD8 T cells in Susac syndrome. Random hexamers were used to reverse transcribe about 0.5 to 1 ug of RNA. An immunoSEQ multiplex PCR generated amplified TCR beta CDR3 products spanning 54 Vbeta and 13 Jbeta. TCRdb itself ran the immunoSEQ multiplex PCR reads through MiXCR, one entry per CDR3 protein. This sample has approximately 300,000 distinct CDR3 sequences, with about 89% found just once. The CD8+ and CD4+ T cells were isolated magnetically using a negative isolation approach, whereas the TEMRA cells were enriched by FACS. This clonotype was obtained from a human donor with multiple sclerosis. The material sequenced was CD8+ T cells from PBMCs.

The CDR3: CSAMPVTGNFWDTEAFF. CDR3 DNA sequence: TGCAGTGCTATGCCCGTGACAGGCAACTTTTGGGACACTGAAGCTTTCTTT. The V call is TRBV20-1, the J call TRBJ1-1; the D gene is possibly TRBD1 (6 bases). V was clipped by 4 bases and J by 3 bases, with 24 bases between them. The CDR3 covers 17 residues. Germline-derived CDR1 and CDR2 are DFQATT and SNEGSKA (reference sequence).